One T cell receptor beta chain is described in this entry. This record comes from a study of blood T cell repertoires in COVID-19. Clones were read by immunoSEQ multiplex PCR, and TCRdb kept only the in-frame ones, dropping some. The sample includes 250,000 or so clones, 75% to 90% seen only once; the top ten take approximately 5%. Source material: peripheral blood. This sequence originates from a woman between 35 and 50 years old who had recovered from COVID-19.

In nucleotides, the CDR3 is TGTGCCAGCAGCAAACTAGCGGCCTTGCACGAGCAGTACTTC. This codes for CASSKLAALHEQYF. The chain couples TRBV7-9 to TRBJ2-7; 8 bases fit TRBD2. There are 14 residues in the CDR3. The V segment lost 5 bases and the J segment 5 bases; nucleotides outside the gene matches: 8. From germline, CDR1 is SEHNR and CDR2 FQNEAQ (reference sequence).